This is a list of T cell receptor beta chains from one sample in a study of breast tumors, draining lymph nodes, adjacent tissues. In TCRdb, the multiplex PCR reads were re-called with MiXCR into one record per CDR3 protein. The sample contains about 63,000 distinct CDR3 sequences, roughly 59% of which appear only once. The specimen sequenced was breast tumor tissue. The receptors here all came from a female donor with breast cancer. Some clones in this sample may be carry-over from other donors' samples. Both conserved end residues are part of each CDR3. D genes are given only for firm matches. A row's size may be missing; if present it is once, few, many or a size class.

d_gene,j_gene,v_gene,abundance,CDR3aa,CDR3nt
NA,TRBJ1-5,TRBV24-1,NA,CATSGGRGGNQPQHF,TGTGCCACCAGTGGTGGGAGGGGAGGCAATCAGCCCCAGCATTTT
NA,TRBJ1-2,TRBV20-1,NA,CSVPDGVYGYTF,TGCAGTGTCCCGGACGGGGTCTATGGCTACACCTTC
NA,TRBJ2-5,TRBV11-3,NA,CASSVEPMGAQYF,TGTGCCAGCAGCGTAGAGCCTATGGGGGCCCAGTACTTC
NA,TRBJ1-4,TRBV7-2,NA,CASSLALGGGRSIADEKLFF,TGTGCCAGCAGCTTAGCGCTGGGGGGGGGCAGGTCCATCGCGGACGAAAAACTGTTTTTT
NA,TRBJ2-7,TRBV6-2/TRBV6-3,many,CASIGTTSYEQYF,TGTGCCAGCATCGGTACAACCTCCTACGAGCAGTACTTC
NA,TRBJ2-5,TRBV24-1,once,CATSDIGAETQYF,TGTGCCACCAGTGACATAGGTGCGGAGACCCAGTACTTC
NA,TRBJ2-2,TRBV12-3/TRBV12-4,NA,CANFTGELFF,TGTGCCAATTTCACCGGGGAGCTGTTTTTT
NA,TRBJ2-7,TRBV6-6,few,CASSKLGQNEQYF,TGTGCCAGCAGTAAGCTGGGGCAGAACGAGCAGTACTTC
NA,TRBJ1-4,TRBV7-8,few,CASSPWDGEKLFF,TGTGCCAGCAGCCCATGGGACGGGGAAAAACTGTTTTTT
TRBD1,TRBJ1-4,TRBV7-9,many,CASSPGQVEEKLFF,TGTGCCAGCAGCCCCGGACAGGTGGAAGAAAAACTGTTTTTT
NA,TRBJ2-3,TRBV5-1,NA,CASSLRSLSYEQYFGPGTDTQYF,NA